This T cell receptor (beta chain) comes out of a study of cytomegalovirus exposure and HLA in healthy donors. J was trimmed by 5 bases and V by 6 bases; bases with no gene match: 6. Germline V lookup: CDR1 SEHNR, CDR2 FQNEAQ (reference sequence). CDR3 length equals 14 residues. Primers included in the PCR were 60 Vbeta and 13 Jbeta primers. In the original workflow: Unique TCR beta chains totaled some 88 million in a later count, with roughly 12 million of them shared. Generated by immunoSEQ multiplex PCR, the TCRdb table keeps only in-frame clones and is missing some. That table furnishes V, J and clone size, whereas the DNA furnished D and trimming. The repertoire has tens of thousands of clones, 55% to 75% of them found once; the top ten carry approximately 5.4%. This clone was counted between two and nine times.

What was sequenced was PBMCs. The chain recombines TRBV7-9 with TRBJ2-3; 9 bases fit TRBD2. This receptor was obtained from a man in his thirties or forties in good health and CMV-seropositive. The chain's CDR3 is CASRSGREGDTQYF. The CDR3 DNA sequence: TGTGCCAGCAGGAGCGGGCGGGAGGGAGATACGCAGTATTTT.